This T cell receptor (beta chain) is drawn from a study of early T cells in non-severe SARS-CoV-2 infection. The germline V gene encodes CDR1 SGDLS and CDR2 YYNGEE. The ends were cut back, 2 bases at V and 9 bases at J, with 14 bases in the middle. This CDR3 has 14 amino acids. This clonotype has a handful of counts. TCRdb itself ran the 5' RACE reads through MiXCR, one entry per CDR3 protein. The repertoire includes about 80,000 distinct CDR3 sequences, around 14% of them detected once, and roughly 9.7% sits in the top ten. This chain connects TRBV9 to TRBJ1-4; D is uncertain. The sequenced sample was whole blood. The source of this sequence is an adult who was a healthcare worker with PCR-confirmed SARS-CoV-2 infection or an uninfected control (not recorded which). The CDR3 sequence is CASSVEPGDKKLFF. DNA for the CDR3: TGTGCCAGCAGCGTGGAACCCGGAGATAAAAAACTGTTTTTT.